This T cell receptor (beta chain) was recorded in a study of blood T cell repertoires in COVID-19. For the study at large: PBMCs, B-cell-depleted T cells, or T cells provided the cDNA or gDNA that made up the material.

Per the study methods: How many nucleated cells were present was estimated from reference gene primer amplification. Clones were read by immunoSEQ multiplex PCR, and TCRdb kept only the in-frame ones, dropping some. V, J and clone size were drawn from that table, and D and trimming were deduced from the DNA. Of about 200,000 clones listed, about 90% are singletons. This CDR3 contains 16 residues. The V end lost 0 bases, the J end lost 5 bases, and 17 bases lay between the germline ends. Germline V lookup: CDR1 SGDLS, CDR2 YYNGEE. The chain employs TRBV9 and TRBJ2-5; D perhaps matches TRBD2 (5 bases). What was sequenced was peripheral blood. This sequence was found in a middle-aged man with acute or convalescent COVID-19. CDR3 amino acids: CASSVEGREFGETQYF. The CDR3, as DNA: TGTGCCAGCAGCGTAGAGGGCCGGGAATTTGGGGAGACCCAGTACTTC.